Below, 19 T cell receptor beta chains from the same sample are listed, as sequenced in a study of T cells in women clearing cervical HPV infection. Here immunoSEQ multiplex PCR was the method, and the copy in TCRdb shows in-frame clones only, minus some. This sample's table reports tens of thousands of clones. The specimen sequenced was blood buffy coat. Source of these receptors: a woman between 18 and 70 years old with a cervical HPV16 infection that either progressed to CIN3+ or cleared (not recorded which).

With respect to this clone: The read gets to within 3 residues of the CDR3 end, and the germline J gene fills in the rest. The V and J genes are TRBV20-1 and TRBJ2-5; D may match TRBD1 or TRBD2 (5 bases each). The CDR3 has 13 amino acids. The V gene lost 3 bases and the J gene lost 4 bases, with 12 bases spanning the gap. Germline V gives CDR1 DFQATT, CDR2 SNEGSKA (reference sequence). The part of the CDR3 DNA that was read is TGCAGTGCTAGTTACCCAGGGAGAGAGACC. It yields the protein CSASYPGRET. The whole CDR3 sequence reads CSASYPGRETQYF.

On this clone itself: The CDR3 is cut off 3 residues early in the read; its end comes from the germline J gene. This chain links TRBV7-2 with TRBJ2-1, with D tentatively TRBD1 (7 bases). V lost 10 bases to trimming and J lost 9 bases, with 22 bases between them. CDR1 is SGHTA and CDR2 is FQGNSA in the germline V gene. CDR3 length: 14 residues. The CDR3 bases that were read are TGTGCCACCAAGGGGGCGGGAAGTGGGGGTGAG. Protein product: CATKGAGSGGE. The entire CDR3 reads CATKGAGSGGEQFF.

The CDR3 loop is CASSHLYNEQFF. The DNA read from the CDR3 is TGTGCCAGCAGCCACCTATACAATGAG. The rearrangement uses TRBV5-6 and TRBJ2-1, with D unclear. The read stops 3 residues short of the end of the CDR3; the missing end is completed from the germline J gene. Germline loops: CDR1 SGHDT, CDR2 YYEEEE. Trimming cost V 4 bases and J 4 bases, with 6 bases left between them. The CDR3 runs to 12 residues. Full variable domain (rest looked up from reference TRBV5-6 and TRBJ2-1): DAGVTQSPTHLIKTRGQQVTLRCSPKSGHDTVSWYQQALGQGPQFIFQYYEEEERQRGNFPDRFSGHQFPNYSSELNVNALLLGDSALYLCASSHLYNEQFFGPGTRLTVL.

As to this clone: The CDR3 end lies 3 residues beyond the end of the read and is filled in from the germline J gene. The rearrangement uses TRBV5-4 and TRBJ2-6; TRBD1 matches 8 bases. The germline V gene encodes CDR1 SGHNT and CDR2 YYREEE (reference sequence). The length of the CDR3 is 16 residues. The J segment lost 1 base and the V segment lost 3 bases, leaving 3 bases of the junction unmatched. The CDR3 bases that were read are TGTGCCAGCAGCTATGACAGGGGATCTGGGGCCAACGTC. It specifies CASSYDRGSGANV. The entire CDR3 sequence reads CASSYDRGSGANVLTF.

Concerning this clone: The read terminates 3 residues ahead of where the CDR3 ends, so the germline J gene completes it. The chain joins TRBV7-9 to TRBJ2-2; D is unclear. This CDR3 is 13 amino acids long. Germline V gene data show CDR1 as SEHNR and CDR2 as FQNEAQ (reference sequence). V gave up 2 bases and J gave up 4 bases, with 5 bases separating them. The CDR3 spells CASSLSGTGELFF. CDR3 bases read: TGTGCCAGCAGCTTATCGGGCACCGGGGAG.

As for this clone: The read ends 3 residues early relative to the CDR3; the germline J gene fills the gap. The rearrangement joins TRBV11-2 to TRBJ1-3; possible D gene TRBD1, 6 bases. V dropped 5 bases and J dropped 0 bases, with 11 bases sitting between them. CDR1 SGHAT and CDR2 FQNNGV come from the germline V gene. CDR3 length: 15 residues. CDR3 sequence reads: CASSLIRGSGNTIYF. The sequenced CDR3 bases are TGTGCCAGCAGCCTCATCAGGGGCTCTGGAAACACC.

Remarks on this clone: The read terminates 3 residues ahead of where the CDR3 ends, so the germline J gene completes it. The chain carries TRBV2 and TRBJ1-5; 9 bases match TRBD1. The CDR3 loop spans 16 amino acids. Germline values: CDR1 SNHLY, CDR2 FYNNEI. J was trimmed by 1 base and V by 2 bases; bases with no gene match: 3. Here the CDR3 reads CASSESGQGSNQPQHF. The part of the CDR3 DNA that was read is TGTGCCAGCAGTGAATCGGGACAGGGAAGCAATCAGCCC.

The CDR3 reads CASSLGTGFDSSYEQYF. The part of the CDR3 DNA that was read is TGTGCCAGCAGCTTAGGGACAGGTTTCGACAGCTCCTACGAG. This sequence joins TRBV7-6 and TRBJ2-7; 7 bases align to TRBD1. The CDR3 end falls 3 residues outside the read, so it is completed with the germline J gene. This CDR3 contains 17 residues. With 1 base clipped from V and 0 bases from J, the junction kept 9 bases outside the gene matches. CDR1 SGHVS and CDR2 FNYEAQ come from the germline V gene.

Note on this clone: The read gets to within 3 residues of the CDR3 end, and the germline J gene fills in the rest. V and J are TRBV5-1 and TRBJ2-2, with 8 bases identical to TRBD2. Germline V gene data show CDR1 as SGHRS and CDR2 as YFSETQ. The CDR3 runs to 15 residues. V dropped 4 bases and J dropped 1; count of bases not matched to a gene: 3. The CDR3 bases that were read are TGCGCCAGCAGCCCCAGCGGGAGGAACACCGGGGAG. It codes for CASSPSGRNTGE. The entire CDR3 protein is CASSPSGRNTGELFF.

For this clone: The sequence runs out 3 residues before the end of the CDR3; the remainder is reconstructed from the germline J gene. The J gene is TRBJ2-5, the V gene TRBV12-3 or TRBV12-4, with 7 bases aligning to TRBD2. The CDR3 has 15 amino acids. V trimming: 7 bases; J trimming: 5 bases; junction bases outside the gene matches: 13. The sequenced CDR3 bases are TGTGCCAGCACTACCCCGAACCTTAGCGGGGAGACC. As protein: CASTTPNLSGET. The CDR3, in full, reads CASTTPNLSGETQYF.

With regard to this clone: The read halts 3 residues ahead of the CDR3 end, with the missing end drawn from the germline J gene. V gene TRBV7-9 combines with J gene TRBJ1-1; D remains unclear. This CDR3 spans 14 amino acids. The V end lost 4 bases, the J end lost 4 bases, and 13 bases lay between the germline ends. Germline CDR1 SEHNR, CDR2 FQNEAQ (reference sequence). The CDR3 bases that were read are TGTGCCAGCAGCTCTGTGCGGGGAACCACTGAA. Residues: CASSSVRGTTE. The full-length CDR3 reads as CASSSVRGTTEAFF.

Considering frequency, this clone is medium-sized (0.01 to 0.1%). The CDR3 end lies 3 residues beyond the end of the read and is filled in from the germline J gene. The chain recombines TRBV14 with TRBJ2-3; no clear D. This CDR3 is built from 15 residues. V was cut by 4 bases and J by 2 bases, with 13 bases left in between. Germline values: CDR1 SGHDN, CDR2 FVKESK. CDR3 DNA (partial): TGTGCCAGCAGCCCGGGTACTACTTCCACAGATACG. Amino acid sequence: CASSPGTTSTDT. The CDR3 reads in full as CASSPGTTSTDTQYF.

The CDR3 DNA, read in part, is TGTGCCAGCAGCTTTCAGGATTCAGGGACTGAA. Protein sequence: CASSFQDSGTE. From start to end, the CDR3 is CASSFQDSGTEAFF. This chain connects TRBV7-2 to TRBJ1-1; weak D call: TRBD1 (5 bases). Coverage ceases 3 residues before the CDR3 finishes, and the germline J gene fills in the end. Per the germline V gene, CDR1 is SGHTA and CDR2 is FQGNSA. The CDR3 runs 14 residues. Trimming pared 3 bases from V and 5 bases from J, leaving 13 bases between.

This clone is classed as medium-sized (0.01 to 0.1%) by frequency. The read terminates 3 residues ahead of where the CDR3 ends, so the germline J gene completes it. The V and J genes are TRBV2 and TRBJ2-2; 9 nucleotides line up with TRBD2. Losses at the gene ends were 4 bases for V and 2 bases for J; bases not matched to a gene: 2. Per germline, CDR1 SNHLY and CDR2 FYNNEI. CDR3 length: 15 residues. The sequenced CDR3 bases are TGTGCCAGCAGTGGGACTAGCGAAAACACCGGGGAG. Its translation is CASSGTSENTGE. The full CDR3 sequence reads CASSGTSENTGELFF.

In the case of this clone: The read stops 3 residues short of the end of the CDR3; the missing end is completed from the germline J gene. V gene TRBV5-1 combines with J gene TRBJ2-3; TRBD2 agrees at 9 bases. This CDR3 is built from 18 residues. Trimming removed 0 bases from V and 1 base from J; junction bases left unmatched: 9. Germline CDR1 is SGHRS and CDR2 is YFSETQ. The CDR3 DNA, read in part, is TGCGCCAGCAGCTTGGAACGACTAGCGGCTATCCGCACAGATACG. Amino acid sequence: CASSLERLAAIRTDT. From start to end, the CDR3 is CASSLERLAAIRTDTQYF.

Details on this clone: The read ends 3 residues shy of where the CDR3 ends; the end is completed using the germline J gene. The genes are TRBV5-1 and TRBJ2-5, with TRBD1 as a possible D gene (5 bases). In germline, CDR1 is SGHRS, CDR2 YFSETQ. The length of the CDR3 is 14 residues. The V end lost 4 bases, the J end lost 1 base, and 11 bases lay between the germline ends. The CDR3: CASSKQELQETQYF. The part of the CDR3 DNA that was read is TGCGCCAGCAGCAAACAGGAGCTCCAAGAGACC.

About this clone: The CDR3 extends 3 residues past the end of the read, so its final part is completed from the germline J gene. The rearrangement uses TRBV30 and TRBJ2-1; D remains ambiguous. Trimming cost V 2 bases and J 8 bases, with 10 bases left between them. Per germline, CDR1 GTSNPN and CDR2 SVGIG (reference sequence). This CDR3 comprises 12 residues. The DNA read from the CDR3 is TGTGCCTGGAGTAAGGGTCTGGATGAG. This gives the protein CAWSKGLDE. The full CDR3 protein reads CAWSKGLDEQFF.

CDR3 sequence: CASSPDFFAKNIQYF. The CDR3 bases that were read are TGTGCCAGCAGCCCCGACTTCTTTGCCAAAAACATT. This chain uses TRBV11-2 with TRBJ2-4; the D is unclear. The read terminates 3 residues ahead of where the CDR3 ends, so the germline J gene completes it. V was shortened by 5 bases and J by 1 base, with 12 bases between the two germline ends. CDR3 length equals 15 residues. Looked up from germline, CDR1 is SGHAT and CDR2 is FQNNGV.

Details on this clone: The read gets to within 3 residues of the CDR3 end, and the germline J gene fills in the rest. The chain links TRBV7-2 to TRBJ2-7; tentative D call: TRBD2 (5 bases). The CDR3 is 15 amino acids. Looked up from germline, CDR1 is SGHTA and CDR2 is FQGNSA. Trimming removed 1 base at V and 0 bases at J, with 10 bases between. CDR3: CASSLVTGSSYEQYF. CDR3 bases read: TGTGCCAGCAGCTTAGTTACGGGGAGCTCCTACGAG.